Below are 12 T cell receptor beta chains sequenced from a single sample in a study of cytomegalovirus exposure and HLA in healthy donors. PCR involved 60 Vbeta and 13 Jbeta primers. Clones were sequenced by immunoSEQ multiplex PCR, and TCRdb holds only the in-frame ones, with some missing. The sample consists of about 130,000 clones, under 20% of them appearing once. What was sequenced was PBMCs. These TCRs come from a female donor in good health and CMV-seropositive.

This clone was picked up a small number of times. This CDR3 reads CASSWGQGANKETQYF. Written as DNA, the CDR3 is TGTGCCAGCTCATGGGGACAGGGGGCCAACAAAGAGACCCAGTACTTC. The chain joins TRBV18 to TRBJ2-5; TRBD1 agrees at 12 bases. V dropped 5 bases and J dropped 3; count of bases not matched to a gene: 7. In germline, CDR1 is KGHSH, CDR2 LQKENI. The CDR3 length is 16 residues.

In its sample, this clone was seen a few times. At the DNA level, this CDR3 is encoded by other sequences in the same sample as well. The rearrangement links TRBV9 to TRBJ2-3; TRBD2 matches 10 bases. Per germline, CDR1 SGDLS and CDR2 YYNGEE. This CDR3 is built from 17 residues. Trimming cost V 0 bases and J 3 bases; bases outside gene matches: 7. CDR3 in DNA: TGTGCCAGCAGCGTAGGTCTAGCGGGAGTTATAACAGATACGCAGTATTTT. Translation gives CASSVGLAGVITDTQYF.

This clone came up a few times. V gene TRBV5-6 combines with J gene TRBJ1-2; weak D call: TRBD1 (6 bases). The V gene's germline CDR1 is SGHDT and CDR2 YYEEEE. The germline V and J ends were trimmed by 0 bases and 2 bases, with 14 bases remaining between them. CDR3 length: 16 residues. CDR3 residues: CASSLDYRAWNYGYTF. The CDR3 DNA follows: TGTGCCAGCAGCTTGGACTACAGGGCTTGGAACTATGGCTACACCTTC.

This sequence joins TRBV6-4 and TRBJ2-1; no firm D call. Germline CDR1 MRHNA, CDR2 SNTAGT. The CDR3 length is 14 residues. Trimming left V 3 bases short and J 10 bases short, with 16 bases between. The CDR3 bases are TGTGCCAGCAGTGAATTTGCTGTAGTCAACGAGCAGTTCTTC. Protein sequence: CASSEFAVVNEQFF.

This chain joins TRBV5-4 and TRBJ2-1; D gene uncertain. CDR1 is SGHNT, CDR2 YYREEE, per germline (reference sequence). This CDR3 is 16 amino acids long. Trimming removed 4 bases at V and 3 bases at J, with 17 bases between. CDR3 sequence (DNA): TGTGCCAGCAGCCGAAGCATCGACTTGAACTACAATGAGCAGTTCTTC. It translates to CASSRSIDLNYNEQFF.

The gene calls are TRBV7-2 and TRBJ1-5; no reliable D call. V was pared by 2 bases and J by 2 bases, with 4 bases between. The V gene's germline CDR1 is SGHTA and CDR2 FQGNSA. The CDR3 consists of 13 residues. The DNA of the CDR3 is TGTGCCAGCAGCTTAACGGGCAATCAGCCCCAGCATTTT. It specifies CASSLTGNQPQHF.

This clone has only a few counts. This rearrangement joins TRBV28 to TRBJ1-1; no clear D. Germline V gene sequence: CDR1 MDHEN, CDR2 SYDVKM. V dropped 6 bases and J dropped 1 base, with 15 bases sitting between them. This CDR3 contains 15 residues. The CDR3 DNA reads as TGTGCCAGCAGACCCGGGTCTACCTGGAACACTGAAGCTTTCTTT. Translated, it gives CASRPGSTWNTEAFF.

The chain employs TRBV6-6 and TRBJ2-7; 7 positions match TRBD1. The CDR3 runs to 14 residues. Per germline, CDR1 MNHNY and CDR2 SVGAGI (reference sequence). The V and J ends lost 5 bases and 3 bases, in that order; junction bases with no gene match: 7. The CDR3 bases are TGTGCCAGCAGTCTCCGGGACAGTAACTACGAGCAGTACTTC. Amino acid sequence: CASSLRDSNYEQYF.

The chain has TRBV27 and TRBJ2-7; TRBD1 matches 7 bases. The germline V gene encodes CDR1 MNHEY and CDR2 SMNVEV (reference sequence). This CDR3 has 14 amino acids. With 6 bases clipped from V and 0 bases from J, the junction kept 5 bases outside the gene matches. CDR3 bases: TGTGCCAGCAGCCCCGGGACAGCCTCCTACGAGCAGTACTTC. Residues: CASSPGTASYEQYF.

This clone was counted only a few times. The CDR3 nucleotides are TGTGCCAGTAGTATACCGTCCGGGATTGGCGGCTACACCTTC. Protein product: CASSIPSGIGGYTF. The rearrangement links TRBV19 to TRBJ1-2; D not certain. V lost 2 bases to trimming and J lost 8 bases, with 15 bases between them. Germline V gene lookup returns CDR1 LNHDA and CDR2 SQIVND (reference sequence). The CDR3 spans 14 residues.

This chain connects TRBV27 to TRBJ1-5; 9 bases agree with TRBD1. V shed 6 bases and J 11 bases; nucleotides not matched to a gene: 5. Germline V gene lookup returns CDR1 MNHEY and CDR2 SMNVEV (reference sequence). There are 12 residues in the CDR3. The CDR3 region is CASSPGTGSQHF. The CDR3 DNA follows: TGTGCCAGCAGCCCCGGGACAGGGTCCCAGCATTTT.

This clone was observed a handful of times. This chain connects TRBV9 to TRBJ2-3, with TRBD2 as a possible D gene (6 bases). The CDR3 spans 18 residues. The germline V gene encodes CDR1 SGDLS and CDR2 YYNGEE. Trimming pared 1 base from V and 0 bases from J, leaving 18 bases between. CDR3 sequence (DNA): TGTGCCAGCAGCGTAAATCCCGGGACTCGACTTAGCACAGATACGCAGTATTTT. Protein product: CASSVNPGTRLSTDTQYF.